The 31 T cell receptor beta chains below come from one sample, sequenced in a study of blood T cell repertoires in COVID-19. Repertoires were generated with immunoSEQ multiplex PCR, while TCRdb's copy carries only in-frame clones and drops some. The profile shows about 64,000 clones, around two thirds of them singletons. Sequencing was done on a sample of PBMCs or T cells enriched from blood (not recorded which). These receptors all come from a woman aged 60 to 75 who had been exposed to COVID-19.

The chain links TRBV7-2 to TRBJ2-2; 9 nucleotides line up with TRBD2. The CDR3 covers 15 residues. Germline values: CDR1 SGHTA, CDR2 FQGNSA. The V gene end was trimmed by 1 base and the J gene end by 5 bases; junction bases not matched to a gene: 2. CDR3 region: CASSLVAGATGELFF. The CDR3 bases are TGTGCCAGCAGCTTAGTAGCGGGAGCGACCGGGGAGCTGTTTTTT.

The chain has TRBV5-5 and TRBJ1-5; 7 bases fit TRBD1. Trimming cost V 4 bases and J 3 bases; bases outside gene matches: 7. Germline V gene sequence: CDR1 SGHKS, CDR2 YYEKEE (reference sequence). The CDR3 extends over 15 amino acids. The CDR3 DNA reads as TGTGCCAGCAGCCCTACAGGGGCTCCCAATCAGCCCCAGCATTTT. Translation: CASSPTGAPNQPQHF.

The rearrangement uses TRBV30 and TRBJ1-5; the D gene is possibly TRBD1 (6 bases). Germline CDR1 is GTSNPN and CDR2 is SVGIG (reference sequence). This CDR3 is 12 amino acids long. The V gene lost 0 bases and the J gene lost 6 bases, with 6 bases spanning the gap. The CDR3 DNA reads TGTGCCTGGAGTGTACAGGGTCAGCCCCAGCATTTT. Encoded protein: CAWSVQGQPQHF.

The V call is TRBV4-3, the J call TRBJ1-1, with 11 positions matching TRBD1. The junction had 6 bases not matched to a gene; V was cut back by 5 bases and J by 4 bases. CDR1 and CDR2 (germline): LGHNA, YSLEER. CDR3 length: 15 amino acids. CDR3: CASSSRGTGGTEAFF. CDR3 nucleotides: TGCGCCAGCAGCTCAAGGGGGACAGGGGGCACTGAAGCTTTCTTT.

The rearrangement uses TRBV6-5 and TRBJ2-1, with a tentative D call TRBD1 (5 bases). Per the germline V gene, CDR1 is MNHEY and CDR2 is SVGAGI. There are 12 residues in the CDR3. V lost 6 bases to trimming and J lost 10 bases, with 13 bases between them. The CDR3 nucleotides read TGTGCCAGCAGACCGACAGTAGGGGAGCAGTTCTTC. Translated, it gives CASRPTVGEQFF.

The chain joins TRBV30 to TRBJ1-2; no reliable D call. In germline, CDR1 is GTSNPN, CDR2 SVGIG (reference sequence). The CDR3 contains 11 residues. V was cut by 2 bases and J by 8 bases, with 9 bases left in between. The CDR3, as DNA: TGTGCCTGGAGTTGGAGTTCGGGCTACACCTTC. Translation: CAWSWSSGYTF.

A remark on this clone: Its ends do not fully match the called genes, so a read error is possible. The V and J genes are TRBV16 and TRBJ1-2, with 9 bases aligning to TRBD1. This CDR3 spans 13 amino acids. Germline CDR1 and CDR2: KGHSY and FQNENV. CDR3 in amino acids: CASSHREDRGFTF. CDR3 nucleotides: TGTGCCAGCAGCCATCGGGAGGACAGGGGCTTCACCTTC.

The CDR3 DNA sequence: TGTGCCAGCTCAAAAGGGACAGGGGGCGCGGCTGGCTACACCTTC. Translating it yields CASSKGTGGAAGYTF. J is TRBJ1-2 and V is TRBV18; 12 bases line up with TRBD1. Germline values: CDR1 KGHSH, CDR2 LQKENI. This CDR3 is 15 amino acids long. Trimming cost V 5 bases and J 7 bases; bases outside gene matches: 8.

The chain employs TRBV28 and TRBJ2-3; TRBD2 matches 7 bases. The trim removed 7 bases at V and 3 bases at J, leaving 10 bases unmatched. The CDR3 has 15 amino acids. The germline gives CDR1 MDHEN, CDR2 SYDVKM. CDR3 DNA: TGTGCCAGCACCCTATCTCTAGCGGATACAGATACGCAGTATTTT. It yields the protein CASTLSLADTDTQYF.

The CDR3 here is CASSLGQGAYNEQFF. In DNA form, the CDR3 reads TGTGCCAGCAGCTTAGGACAGGGTGCTTACAATGAGCAGTTCTTC. The chain couples TRBV7-2 to TRBJ2-1, with TRBD1 matching 7 bases. CDR1 and CDR2 (germline): SGHTA, FQGNSA. V was clipped by 1 base and J by 4 bases; unmatched bases: 4. This CDR3 region has 15 residues.

The V call is TRBV7-9, the J call TRBJ1-5, with D hard to call. Trimming removed 5 bases from V and 4 bases from J, with 9 bases in between. Per the germline V gene, CDR1 is SEHNR and CDR2 is FQNEAQ (reference sequence). The CDR3 consists of 13 residues. The chain's CDR3 is CASSLIENQPQHF. The CDR3 DNA follows: TGTGCCAGCAGCCTTATAGAAAATCAGCCCCAGCATTTT.

This chain joins TRBV29-1 and TRBJ1-1; no clear D gene. V was cut by 4 bases and J by 0 bases, with 9 bases left in between. Germline V gene lookup returns CDR1 SQVTM and CDR2 ANQGSEA. The CDR3 is 13 residues long. CDR3 sequence reads: CSVVTSVNTEAFF. DNA of the CDR3: TGCAGCGTTGTAACGTCGGTGAACACTGAAGCTTTCTTT. The full variable domain, with the rest looked up from reference TRBV29-1 and TRBJ1-1, is SAVISQKPSRDICQRGTSLTIQCQVDSQVTMMFWYRQQPGQSLTLIATANQGSEATYESGFVIDKFPISRPNLTFSTLTVSNMSPEDSSIYLCSVVTSVNTEAFFGQGTRLTVV.

The chain has TRBV2 and TRBJ1-3; D gene ambiguous. In germline, CDR1 is SNHLY, CDR2 FYNNEI. This CDR3 contains 12 residues. The ends were cut back, 8 bases at V and 0 bases at J, with 5 bases in the middle. This CDR3 reads CASSLSGNTIYF. CDR3 nucleotides: TGTGCCAGCTCACTCTCTGGAAACACCATATATTTT.

The chain is built from TRBV7-2 and TRBJ1-1; the D gene is possibly TRBD1 (5 bases). The V gene lost 1 base and the J gene lost 10 bases, with 10 bases spanning the gap. The germline gives CDR1 SGHTA, CDR2 FQGNSA. CDR3 length equals 12 residues. The CDR3 bases are TGTGCCAGCAGCTTAGTTCGGGGGGGAGCTTTCTTT. The encoded protein is CASSLVRGGAFF.

The chain recombines TRBV27 with TRBJ2-7, with TRBD1 as a possible D gene (6 bases). The V gene's germline CDR1 is MNHEY and CDR2 SMNVEV (reference sequence). The CDR3 loop spans 15 amino acids. Trimming stripped 6 bases from V and 0 bases from J, with 15 bases between. CDR3 region: CASSQTGSASYEQYF. Written as DNA, the CDR3 is TGTGCCAGCAGCCAAACAGGGAGTGCCTCCTACGAGCAGTACTTC.

J is TRBJ1-1 and V is TRBV28; the match to TRBD1 covers 9 bases. V was clipped by 8 bases and J by 0 bases; unmatched bases: 7. CDR3 length: 15 amino acids. Germline V gene lookup returns CDR1 MDHEN and CDR2 SYDVKM. The CDR3, as DNA: TGTGCCAGCTCCTACAGGGGGCTCATGAACACTGAAGCTTTCTTT. Protein sequence: CASSYRGLMNTEAFF.

This clone has just a few counts. This chain connects TRBV14 to TRBJ2-3; 10 bases are shared with TRBD2. The germline gives CDR1 SGHDN, CDR2 FVKESK. J gave up 3 bases and V 4 bases, and 10 bases lay outside the gene matches. CDR3 length: 17 amino acids. This CDR3 is CASSPTGLAGVTDTQYF. CDR3 sequence (DNA): TGTGCCAGCAGCCCTACAGGGCTAGCGGGGGTGACAGATACGCAGTATTTT. Supplemented by reference TRBV14 and TRBJ2-3, the full variable domain reads EAGVTQFPSHSVIEKGQTVTLRCDPISGHDNLYWYRRVMGKEIKFLLHFVKESKQDESGMPNNRFLAERTGGTYSTLKVQPAELEDSGVYFCASSPTGLAGVTDTQYFGPGTRLTVL.

The chain carries TRBV5-4 and TRBJ1-1, with 7 bases matching TRBD1. The V gene's germline CDR1 is SGHNT and CDR2 YYREEE (reference sequence). The CDR3 is 16 amino acids. The trim removed 3 bases at V and 1 base at J, leaving 9 bases unmatched. The CDR3 sequence: CASSSRPDRANTEAFF. The CDR3 DNA reads as TGTGCCAGCAGCTCTCGACCTGACAGGGCGAACACTGAAGCTTTCTTT.

This chain uses TRBV7-2 with TRBJ2-7; D possibly corresponds to TRBD1 (6 bases). Germline V CDR1 and CDR2: SGHTA, FQGNSA. V was cut by 3 bases and J by 6 bases, with 21 bases left in between. This CDR3 is 16 amino acids long. CDR3 nucleotides: TGTGCCAGCAGCTTGAGGAGTGGGCAGGGGAAAGGCGAGCAGTACTTC. It codes for CASSLRSGQGKGEQYF.

This clone counts as medium-sized. J is TRBJ2-5 and V is TRBV24-1; tentatively, D is TRBD1 (6 bases). This CDR3 is 16 amino acids long. Germline-derived CDR1 and CDR2 are KGHDR and SFDVKD. Trimming shortened V by 4 bases and J by 3 bases, and 17 bases separated the two germline ends. The CDR3 DNA sequence: TGTGCCACCAGTGACTCCTCCAGGACAGCAAAAGAGACCCAGTACTTC. Translating gives CATSDSSRTAKETQYF.

This chain joins TRBV6-5 and TRBJ1-1; D uncertain. V lost 1 base and J lost 7, with 4 bases in between. The CDR3 has 11 residues. Germline CDR1 is MNHEY and CDR2 is SVGAGI. The CDR3 reads CASSYFHEAFF. The DNA for the CDR3 is TGTGCCAGCAGTTACTTTCATGAAGCTTTCTTT.

This chain connects TRBV6-5 to TRBJ2-5; possibly TRBD1 for D (6 bases). Germline V CDR1 and CDR2: MNHEY, SVGAGI. This CDR3 has 14 amino acids. V was trimmed by 6 bases and J by 2 bases, leaving 13 bases between them. The CDR3 loop reads CASSDTGFQETQYF. The CDR3 coding sequence is TGTGCCAGCAGCGATACAGGGTTTCAAGAGACCCAGTACTTC.

In its sample, this clone was seen many times. The chain combines TRBV18 with TRBJ1-4, with D unclear. The germline V gene encodes CDR1 KGHSH and CDR2 LQKENI. V lost 4 bases to trimming and J lost 3 bases, with 18 bases between them. This CDR3 is built from 17 residues. In DNA, the CDR3 is TGTGCCAGCTCACTAAACACGGCTCAGGACTCTAATGAAAAACTGTTTTTT. It specifies CASSLNTAQDSNEKLFF. Full variable domain (missing parts from reference TRBV18 and TRBJ1-4): NAGVMQNPRHLVRRRGQEARLRCSPMKGHSHVYWYRQLPEEGLKFMVYLQKENIIDESGMPKERFSAEFPKEGPSILRIQQVVRGDSAAYFCASSLNTAQDSNEKLFFGSGTQLSVL.

The chain employs TRBV27 and TRBJ1-5; 8 bases agree with TRBD1. The length of the CDR3 is 13 residues. Germline V gene data show CDR1 as MNHEY and CDR2 as SMNVEV (reference sequence). The junction had 3 bases not matched to a gene; V was cut back by 6 bases and J by 5 bases. The CDR3 region is CASRGTGYQPQHF. The CDR3 nucleotides are TGTGCCAGCAGGGGGACAGGATATCAGCCCCAGCATTTT.

The genes are TRBV11-3 and TRBJ1-1; D is uncertain. The length of the CDR3 is 14 residues. Germline-derived CDR1 and CDR2 are SGHNT and YENEEA. The germline V and J ends were trimmed by 5 bases and 3 bases, with 13 bases remaining between them. CDR3 sequence: CASSPQGRDTEAFF. The DNA of the CDR3 is TGTGCCAGCAGCCCTCAAGGGAGGGACACTGAAGCTTTCTTT.

V is TRBV11-2 and J is TRBJ2-7, with D possibly matching TRBD1 (6 bases). Germline CDR1 reads SGHAT; CDR2 reads FQNNGV. V was clipped by 7 bases and J by 7 bases, with 23 bases between them. The CDR3 runs to 15 residues. CDR3 protein: CASTPWTNARGEQYF. The CDR3 DNA sequence: TGTGCCAGCACCCCGTGGACAAATGCGAGGGGGGAGCAGTACTTC.

V and J are TRBV11-3 and TRBJ2-2; no clear D. Trimming stripped 4 bases from V and 3 bases from J, with 15 bases between. The CDR3 loop spans 16 amino acids. CDR1 is SGHNT, CDR2 YENEEA, per germline. Written as DNA, the CDR3 is TGTGCCAGCAGCTCCCCCCGCGACACGTACACCGGGGAGCTGTTTTTT. Translated, it gives CASSSPRDTYTGELFF.

V gene TRBV5-1 combines with J gene TRBJ1-1, with 10 positions matching TRBD1. With 4 bases clipped from V and 2 bases from J, the junction kept 2 bases outside the gene matches. The CDR3 totals 14 residues. Germline CDR1 reads SGHRS; CDR2 reads YFSETQ. CDR3 bases: TGCGCCAGCAGCCGGACAGGGGGAAACACTGAAGCTTTCTTT. Protein product: CASSRTGGNTEAFF.

CDR3 in amino acids: CASSQGGEQYF. The CDR3 nucleotides are TGTGCCAGCAGCCAGGGAGGCGAGCAGTACTTC. V usage is TRBV12-3 or TRBV12-4 and J usage is TRBJ2-7; D might be TRBD2 (6 bases). CDR3 length: 11 residues. Trimming pared 6 bases from V and 6 bases from J, leaving 9 bases between.

This clone was observed a few times. The chain links TRBV19 to TRBJ2-1, with 10 bases matching TRBD2. Germline CDR1 is LNHDA and CDR2 is SQIVND (reference sequence). The CDR3 length is 14 residues. Trimming took 6 bases from V and 5 from J; bases not matched to a gene: 4. This CDR3 is CASSTSGANNEQFF. DNA for the CDR3: TGTGCCAGTAGCACTAGCGGGGCCAACAATGAGCAGTTCTTC.

The chain recombines TRBV10-3 with TRBJ2-2; TRBD2 matches at 7 bases. The J segment lost 4 bases and the V segment lost 10 bases, leaving 6 bases of the junction unmatched. Looked up from germline, CDR1 is ENHRY and CDR2 is SYGVKD. The CDR3 runs to 13 residues. This CDR3 is CATGRELTGELFF. The DNA for the CDR3 is TGTGCCACAGGGCGGGAGCTCACCGGGGAGCTGTTTTTT.